Below are 11 T cell receptor beta chains sequenced from a single sample in a study of regulatory and conventional T cells in RAG deficiency. The sorted conventional CD4+ T cells were CD25-low and CD127-high, with genomic DNA sequenced. Measured with immunoSEQ multiplex PCR; TCRdb has only the in-frame clones, and not every one. The table lists 30,000 to 35,000 clones, roughly three quarters of them singletons. These records were also assigned to another study, of regulatory T cells. As that study records: Amplification used 52 TRBV primers and 13 TRBJ primers.

The sequenced material came from CD4+ effector T cells sorted from blood. The origin of the receptors is a human donor in good health.

This rearrangement joins TRBV6-6 to TRBJ1-1, with a tentative D call TRBD1 (6 bases). Trimming took 0 bases from V and 5 from J, leaving 7 bases between them. Germline V gene lookup returns CDR1 MNHNY and CDR2 SVGAGI (reference sequence). There are 13 residues in the CDR3. The CDR3 nucleotides are TGTGCCAGCAGTTACTCGGGGGCGACTGAAGCTTTCTTT. Its protein is CASSYSGATEAFF.

This sequence joins TRBV6-1 and TRBJ2-7; TRBD1 matches at 12 bases. The CDR3 totals 15 residues. Germline assignment: CDR1 MNHNS and CDR2 SASEGT. J lost 5 bases, V lost 9 bases, and 11 bases had no gene match. The CDR3 DNA sequence: TGTGCCAGTGGGACAGGGGGACAGGGGGCGAACGAGCAGTACTTC. Its translation is CASGTGGQGANEQYF.

The chain uses TRBV19 and TRBJ1-4; D uncertain. V lost 4 bases and J lost 4, with 10 bases in between. Germline V gene data show CDR1 as LNHDA and CDR2 as SQIVND (reference sequence). The CDR3 contains 14 residues. The chain's CDR3 is CASSNGVNNEKLFF. The CDR3 bases are TGTGCCAGTAGTAATGGGGTCAATAATGAAAAACTGTTTTTT. The full variable domain, rest sourced from reference TRBV19 and TRBJ1-4, is DGGITQSPKYLFRKEGQNVTLSCEQNLNHDAMYWYRQDPGQGLRLIYYSQIVNDFQKGDIAEGYSVSREKKESFPLTVTSAQKNPTAFYLCASSNGVNNEKLFFGSGTQLSVL.

The chain combines TRBV6-1 with TRBJ2-5; tentatively, D is TRBD2 (7 bases). The CDR3 runs 14 residues. V lost 6 bases, J lost 5 bases, and 16 bases lay in between. The germline V gene encodes CDR1 MNHNS and CDR2 SASEGT. The CDR3 DNA follows: TGTGCCAGCAGCCTTACTGGCGGGGGCGAGACCCAGTACTTC. Encoded protein: CASSLTGGGETQYF.

This chain joins TRBV2 and TRBJ2-7, with 11 bases fitting TRBD1. The CDR3 contains 14 residues. CDR1 and CDR2 from the germline V gene are SNHLY and FYNNEI. After removal of 1 base from V and 6 bases from J, the junction contained 2 bases not matched to a gene. CDR3 bases: TGTGCCAGCAGTGAAGGGACAGGGGGCTTCGAGCAGTACTTC. This codes for CASSEGTGGFEQYF.

V gene TRBV27 combines with J gene TRBJ1-4; 8 bases agree with TRBD1. The J segment lost 8 bases and the V segment lost 6 bases, leaving 11 bases of the junction unmatched. The CDR3 runs to 15 residues. CDR1 is MNHEY and CDR2 is SMNVEV in the germline V gene (reference sequence). CDR3 residues: CASSKTGARGEKLFF. The CDR3 nucleotides are TGTGCCAGCAGCAAGACAGGGGCTAGGGGGGAAAAACTGTTTTTT.

The V and J genes are TRBV27 and TRBJ2-3; weak D call: TRBD1 (6 bases). The V end lost 5 bases, the J end lost 0 bases, and 12 bases lay between the germline ends. This CDR3 has 15 residues. Germline V gives CDR1 MNHEY, CDR2 SMNVEV (reference sequence). This CDR3 reads CASSLRGQSTDTQYF. CDR3 bases: TGTGCCAGCAGTCTCAGGGGCCAGAGCACAGATACGCAGTATTTT.

The chain uses TRBV29-1 and TRBJ1-2, with a tentative D call TRBD1 (6 bases). The CDR3 has 13 amino acids. The V gene's germline CDR1 is SQVTM and CDR2 ANQGSEA. The V end lost 3 bases, the J end lost 5 bases, and 13 bases lay between the germline ends. The CDR3 sequence is CSVDRDKRYGYTF. The DNA of the CDR3 is TGCAGCGTTGATCGGGACAAAAGATATGGCTACACCTTC.

The J gene is TRBJ1-1, the V gene TRBV2, with D possibly being TRBD1 (5 bases). CDR1 is SNHLY, CDR2 FYNNEI, per germline. Trimming took 2 bases from V and 5 from J, leaving 12 bases between them. The CDR3 is 14 residues long. Here the CDR3 reads CASSEWGLQTEAFF. The CDR3, as DNA: TGTGCCAGCAGTGAATGGGGCCTACAGACTGAAGCTTTCTTT. The full variable domain, its missing parts supplied by reference TRBV2 and TRBJ1-1, is EPEVTQTPSHQVTQMGQEVILRCVPISNHLYFYWYRQILGQKVEFLVSFYNNEISEKSEIFDDQFSVERPDGSNFTLKIRSTKLEDSAMYFCASSEWGLQTEAFFGQGTRLTVV.

The chain recombines TRBV7-8 with TRBJ2-1; the match to TRBD1 covers 7 bases. The J segment lost 7 bases and the V segment lost 6 bases, leaving 6 bases of the junction unmatched. In germline, CDR1 is SGHVS, CDR2 FQNEAQ. The CDR3 runs to 13 residues. CDR3 in amino acids: CASRRGPRNEQFF. The CDR3, as DNA: TGTGCCAGCAGGAGGGGGCCGAGGAATGAGCAGTTCTTC.

The J gene is TRBJ1-2, the V gene TRBV19; 9 bases match TRBD1. Germline V lookup: CDR1 LNHDA, CDR2 SQIVND (reference sequence). J gave up 2 bases and V 4 bases, and 8 bases lay outside the gene matches. This CDR3 spans 16 amino acids. Here the CDR3 DNA reads TGTGCCAGTAGTAGAAGGACAGGGGATAGAAACTATGGCTACACCTTC. It yields the protein CASSRRTGDRNYGYTF. The full variable domain, completed using reference TRBV19 and TRBJ1-2, is DGGITQSPKYLFRKEGQNVTLSCEQNLNHDAMYWYRQDPGQGLRLIYYSQIVNDFQKGDIAEGYSVSREKKESFPLTVTSAQKNPTAFYLCASSRRTGDRNYGYTFGSGTRLTVV.